This T cell receptor (beta chain) was retrieved from a study of control samples from healthy donors and cancer patients. TCRdb keeps only in-frame clones here, not all; method: immunoSEQ multiplex PCR. The data show about 170,000 clones, around 92% seen once. The V and J ends lost 2 bases and 2 bases respectively, with 7 bases between them. The CDR3 covers 13 residues. The V call is TRBV12-3 or TRBV12-4, the J call TRBJ2-7, with D tentatively TRBD1 (6 bases). This sequence was found in a woman in her thirties in good health. The sample was blood. The CDR3 protein is CASSLYRAYEQYF. For the CDR3, the DNA is TGTGCCAGCAGTTTATACAGGGCCTACGAGCAGTACTTC.